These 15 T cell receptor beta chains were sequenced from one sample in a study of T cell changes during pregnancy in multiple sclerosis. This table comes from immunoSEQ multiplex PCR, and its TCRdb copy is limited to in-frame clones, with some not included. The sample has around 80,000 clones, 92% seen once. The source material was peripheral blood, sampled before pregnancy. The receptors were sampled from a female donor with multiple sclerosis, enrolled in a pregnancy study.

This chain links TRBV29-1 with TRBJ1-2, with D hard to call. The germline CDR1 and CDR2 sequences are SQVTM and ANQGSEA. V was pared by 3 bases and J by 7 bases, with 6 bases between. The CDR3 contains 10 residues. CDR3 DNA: TGCAGCGTTGATTCTTCTGGCTACACCTTC. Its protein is CSVDSSGYTF.

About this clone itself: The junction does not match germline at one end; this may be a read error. In nucleotides, the CDR3 is TGTGCTAGCAGTGCATTTCTCGGGGAGAACTACGAGCAGTACTTC. Protein: CASSAFLGENYEQYF. The rearrangement uses TRBV7-7 and TRBJ2-7; D may be TRBD2 (5 bases). In germline, CDR1 is SSHAT, CDR2 FNYEAQ (reference sequence). This CDR3 contains 15 residues.

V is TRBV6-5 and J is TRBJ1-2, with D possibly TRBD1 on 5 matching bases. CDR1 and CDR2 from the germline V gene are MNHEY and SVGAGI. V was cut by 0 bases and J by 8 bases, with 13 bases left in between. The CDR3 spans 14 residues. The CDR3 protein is CASSYSEGVGGYTF. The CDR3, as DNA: TGTGCCAGCAGTTACTCTGAAGGGGTTGGGGGCTACACCTTC.

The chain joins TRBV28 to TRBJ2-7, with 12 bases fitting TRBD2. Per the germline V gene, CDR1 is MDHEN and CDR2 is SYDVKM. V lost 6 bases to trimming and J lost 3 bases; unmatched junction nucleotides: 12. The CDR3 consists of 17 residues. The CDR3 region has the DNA TGTGCCAGCAGAGACTTAAGGACTAGCGGGACACACTACGAGCAGTACTTC. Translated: CASRDLRTSGTHYEQYF.

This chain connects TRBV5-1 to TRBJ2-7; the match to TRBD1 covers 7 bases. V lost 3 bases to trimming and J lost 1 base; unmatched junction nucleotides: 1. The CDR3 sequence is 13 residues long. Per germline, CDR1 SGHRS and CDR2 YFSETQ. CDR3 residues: CASSSDRSYEQYF. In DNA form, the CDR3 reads TGCGCCAGCAGCTCGGACAGGTCCTACGAGCAGTACTTC.

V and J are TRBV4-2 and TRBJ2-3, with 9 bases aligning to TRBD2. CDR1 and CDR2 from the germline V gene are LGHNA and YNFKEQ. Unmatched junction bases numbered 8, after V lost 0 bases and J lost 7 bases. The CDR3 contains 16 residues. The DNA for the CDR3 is TGTGCCAGCAGCCAAGATGGCAGCGGGAGGTCGAATACGCAGTATTTT. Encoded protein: CASSQDGSGRSNTQYF.

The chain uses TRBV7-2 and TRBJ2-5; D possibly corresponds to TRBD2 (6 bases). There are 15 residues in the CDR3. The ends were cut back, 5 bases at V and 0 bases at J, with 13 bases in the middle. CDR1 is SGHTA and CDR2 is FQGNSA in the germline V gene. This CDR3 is CASSAGTSYQETQYF. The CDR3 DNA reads TGTGCCAGCAGCGCTGGGACTTCGTACCAAGAGACCCAGTACTTC. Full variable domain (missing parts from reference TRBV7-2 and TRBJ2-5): GAGVSQSPSNKVTEKGKDVELRCDPISGHTALYWYRQSLGQGLEFLIYFQGNSAPDKSGLPSDRFSAERTGGSVSTLTIQRTQQEDSAVYLCASSAGTSYQETQYFGPGTRLLVL.

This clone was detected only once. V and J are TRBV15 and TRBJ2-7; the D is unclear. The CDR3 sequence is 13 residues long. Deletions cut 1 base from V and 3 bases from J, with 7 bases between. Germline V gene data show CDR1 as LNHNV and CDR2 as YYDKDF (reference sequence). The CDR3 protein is CATSRGGSYEQYF. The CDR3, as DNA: TGTGCCACCAGCAGAGGCGGAAGCTACGAGCAGTACTTC.

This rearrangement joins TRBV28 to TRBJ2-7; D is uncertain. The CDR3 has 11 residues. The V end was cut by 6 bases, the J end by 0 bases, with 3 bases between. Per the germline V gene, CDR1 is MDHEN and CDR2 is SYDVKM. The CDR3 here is CASSFSYEQYF. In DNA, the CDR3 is TGTGCCAGCAGCTTCTCCTACGAGCAGTACTTC.

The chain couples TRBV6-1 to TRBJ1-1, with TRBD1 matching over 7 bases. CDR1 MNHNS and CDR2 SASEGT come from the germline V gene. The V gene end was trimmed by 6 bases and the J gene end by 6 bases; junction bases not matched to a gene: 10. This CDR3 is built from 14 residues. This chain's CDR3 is CASRLDRVGAEAFF. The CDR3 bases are TGTGCCAGCAGATTAGACAGGGTGGGAGCTGAAGCTTTCTTT.

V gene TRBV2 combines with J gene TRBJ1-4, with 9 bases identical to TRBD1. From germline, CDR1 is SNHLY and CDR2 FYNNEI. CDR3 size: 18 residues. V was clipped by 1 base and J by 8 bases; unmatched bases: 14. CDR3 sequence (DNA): TGTGCCAGCAGTGAAGGGGGACAGGGTGATCCCATGAGGGAAAAACTGTTTTTT. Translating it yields CASSEGGQGDPMREKLFF.

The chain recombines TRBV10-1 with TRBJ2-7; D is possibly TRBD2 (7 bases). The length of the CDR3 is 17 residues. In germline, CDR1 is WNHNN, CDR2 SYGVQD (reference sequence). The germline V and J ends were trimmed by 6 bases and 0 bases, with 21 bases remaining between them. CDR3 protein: CASSEGGLEGASYEQYF. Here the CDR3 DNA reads TGCGCCAGCAGCGAGGGGGGGTTGGAGGGAGCCTCCTACGAGCAGTACTTC.

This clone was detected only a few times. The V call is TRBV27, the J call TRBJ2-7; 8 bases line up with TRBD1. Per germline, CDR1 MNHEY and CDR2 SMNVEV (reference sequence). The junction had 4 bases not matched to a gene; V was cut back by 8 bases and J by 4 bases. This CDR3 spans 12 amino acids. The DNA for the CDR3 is TGTGCCAGCGGGACAGGAGTATACGAGCAGTACTTC. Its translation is CASGTGVYEQYF.

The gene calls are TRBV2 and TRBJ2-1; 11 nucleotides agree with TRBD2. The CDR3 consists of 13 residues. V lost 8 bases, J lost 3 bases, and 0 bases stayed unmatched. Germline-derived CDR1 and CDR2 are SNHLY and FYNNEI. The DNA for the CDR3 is TGTGCCAGCGGGACTAGCGGCTACAATGAGCAGTTCTTC. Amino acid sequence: CASGTSGYNEQFF. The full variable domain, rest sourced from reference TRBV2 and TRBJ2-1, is EPEVTQTPSHQVTQMGQEVILRCVPISNHLYFYWYRQILGQKVEFLVSFYNNEISEKSEIFDDQFSVERPDGSNFTLKIRSTKLEDSAMYFCASGTSGYNEQFFGPGTRLTVL.

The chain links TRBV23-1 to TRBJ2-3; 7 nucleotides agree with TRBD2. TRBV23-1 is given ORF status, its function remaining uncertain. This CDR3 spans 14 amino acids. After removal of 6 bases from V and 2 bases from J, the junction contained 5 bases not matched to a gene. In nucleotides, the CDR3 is TGCGCCAGCAGCGAAAGCGGGGCCACAGATACGCAGTATTTT. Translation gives CASSESGATDTQYF.